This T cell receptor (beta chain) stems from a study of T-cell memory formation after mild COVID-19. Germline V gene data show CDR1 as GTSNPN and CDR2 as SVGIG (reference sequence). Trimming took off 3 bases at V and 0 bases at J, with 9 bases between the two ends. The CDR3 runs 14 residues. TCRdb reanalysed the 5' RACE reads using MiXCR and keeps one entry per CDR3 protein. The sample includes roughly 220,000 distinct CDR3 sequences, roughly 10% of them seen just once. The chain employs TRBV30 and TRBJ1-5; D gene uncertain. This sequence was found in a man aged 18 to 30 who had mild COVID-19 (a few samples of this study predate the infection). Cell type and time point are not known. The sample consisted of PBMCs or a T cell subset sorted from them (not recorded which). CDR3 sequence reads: CAWSAGSSNQPQHF. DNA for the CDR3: TGTGCCTGGAGCGCAGGAAGTAGCAATCAGCCCCAGCATTTT.